The clone carrying this T cell receptor beta chain was seen more than once but under ten times. Its antigen is undetermined. This sample stems from a study of identical twins. CDR3 length: 14 residues. V was trimmed by 2 bases and J by 0 bases, leaving 5 bases between them. General study results and limits: Insertions ran lower in abundant cord blood beta clonotypes, though not in memory repertoires.

Each CDR3 protein is one row after TCRdb ran MiXCR on the 5' RACE reads. The table shows approximately 410,000 distinct CDR3 sequences, with around 20% occurring only once. V is TRBV12-3 or TRBV12-4 and J is TRBJ1-3; D gene ambiguous. The receptor was isolated from a man in his fifties or sixties in good health. The sequenced sample was naive T cells sorted from blood. CDR3 DNA sequence: TGTGCCAGCAGTTTAAGGCACTCTGGAAACACCATATATTTT. It specifies CASSLRHSGNTIYF.